This T cell receptor beta chain came from a study of regulatory T cells in long-lasting Graves disease. This CDR3 spans 16 amino acids. CDR1 and CDR2 from the germline V gene are DFQATT and SNEGSKA (reference sequence). With 0 bases clipped from V and 0 bases from J, the junction kept 5 bases outside the gene matches. This clonotype was recorded at least ten times. The antigen is not known. Indicated time point: newly diagnosed GD, antithyroid drugs for less than 3 months. RNA isolated from PBMCs was used to make the TCR library. Combining iRepertoire HTBI primers with Arm-PCR of CDR3 regions, the authors built TCR beta libraries. TCRdb reprocessed the multiplex PCR reads via MiXCR and lists one record per CDR3 protein. The table records fewer than 550,000 distinct CDR3 sequences, roughly 15% of them present only once. Whole-study results and caveats: Among samples with persistent disease, TRBV28, TRBJ1-2 and TRBJ2-5 were favored.

A further study also used this sample, focusing on T cells in Graves' hyperthyroidism and ophthalmopathy. That paper adds: It was uncontrolled infection, other autoimmune disease, pregnancy or lactation that excluded patients. Primed by the HTBI set, a first-round RT-PCR was run on the TCR CDR3.

This rearrangement joins TRBV20-1 to TRBJ2-1; 7 positions agree with TRBD2. This receptor was identified in a woman aged 18-30 years with Graves disease. This specimen was peripheral blood mononuclear cells (PBMCs), taken at new diagnosis, from a patient treated with antithyroid drugs. The CDR3 DNA is TGCAGTGCTAGAGATAATAGCGGGCCCTCCTACAATGAGCAGTTCTTC. Translation: CSARDNSGPSYNEQFF.